Included here is one T cell receptor beta chain sequence, with context. This clonotype has ten or more counts. Qualities for individual bases were not recorded, and no much larger clone is one base off. The treatment or condition tag for this specimen amounts to: live attenuated yellow fever vaccine strain. PBMCs were isolated from peripheral blood using a standard Ficoll-Paque protocol. Epitope-specific CD8 T cells were sorted with a dextramer loaded with the yellow fever NS4B epitope peptide, together with anti-CD3 and anti-CD8 staining. TriZol was used to extract RNA from bulk PBMCs, CD4 and CD8 fractions, and dextramer-positive and dextramer-negative fractions. The germline V gene provides CDR1 LGHNA and CDR2 YSLEER. Trimming at the junction amounts to 0 bases on V and 0 bases on J, and the germline ends lie 12 bases apart. Measured from the cysteine to the phenylalanine, the CDR3 is 18 residues long. Kept here is only the CDR3 DNA, which spans 54 bases and is read in frame from base 1.

TCR cDNA was made using 5'RACE template switching, a step that added a universal primer site and unique molecular identifiers. cDNA synthesis was primed from both the TCR alpha and TCR beta constant segments. Libraries were amplified in two PCR steps, with sample barcodes and sequencing adapters added in the second step. Libraries were sequenced on Illumina HiSeq 2500 (2x100 bp) or NovaSeq (2x150 bp). Per the authors' processing: MIGEC handled demultiplexing of reads and collapsing into UMI consensus sequences, while MiXCR performed V(D)J alignment. Vaccine-responding clonotypes were identified with edgeR using replicate PBMC samples, with FDR below 0.01 and a log2 fold change above 5 up to day 15 being required. Bulk clonotypes were assigned CD4 or CD8 identity according to which sequenced CD4 or CD8 repertoire held them at higher abundance. Clonotypes enriched at least 10-fold in dextramer-positive over dextramer-negative fractions were defined as NS4B-specific, and CD4-biased clonotypes were excluded. TCRdb trimmed the raw reads at Q25, called clones with MiXCR and kept productive beta chains. Each record represents a unique CDR3 protein, reported with the most common genes and DNA among its rows. These V and J calls are TCRdb output, not the study's own analysis. In this sample the table shows nearly 45,000 distinct CDR3 sequences, 6% to 7% of which occur a single time. Of the sample, approximately 15% is held by the ten largest clones.

This specimen comes from a study of T cells after yellow fever vaccination (dated by TCRdb to about 2019). About the investigation overall: The SMART-Seq v4 Ultra Low Input RNA kit was used to prepare libraries from fractions with low cell numbers. Two healthy male donors made up the cohort, one aged 18 to 30 years and the other aged 30 to 40 years. Blood was drawn at multiple timepoints before and after primary and secondary immunization, with bulk PBMC replicates and cell subsets isolated. To follow T-cell clones before and after primary and booster YFV17D yellow fever vaccination, bulk TCR alpha and beta repertoires were sequenced over time. Broader findings and caveats from the paper: After the booster, most clones that had expanded after primary vaccination were detected again (around 97% of CD4 and 88% of CD8), suggesting broad maintenance of memory. Computational filtering was required because FACS-sorted repertoires could contain abundant contaminating clonotypes from the bulk population. Because only two donors were included in the study, the extent to which the findings can be generalized is limited. A small share of clonotypes was detected in both CD4 and CD8 compartments, with the overlap likely arising from convergent recombination. Compared with the primary T-cell response, the secondary T-cell response was faster but weaker, reaching its peak on day 5 rather than on day 15.

The sequence was obtained from a young man who received the YFV17D yellow fever vaccine. The sequences come from CD8+ T cells not binding an NS4B(214-222) dextramer, sorted from PBMCs, collected 45 days after the yellow fever booster vaccination. The cell subset or site tag for this specimen amounts to: NS4B epitope dextramer-negative CD8 T cells. The chain joins TRBV4-3 to TRBJ2-6; the D gene may be TRBD1 or TRBD2, since each aligns over 5 bases. Read as DNA, the sequence is TGCGCCAGCAGCCAAGACGGGAACAGGATCTCTGGGGCCAACGTCCTGACTTTC. The translation is CASSQDGNRISGANVLTF.